This passage covers 27 T cell receptor beta chains from one sample sequenced in a study of T cell responses to AZD1222 COVID-19 vaccine. Method: immunoSEQ multiplex PCR; TCRdb's copy keeps in-frame clones and lacks some. The profile shows 130,000 to 150,000 clones, approximately 90% of them singletons. The sequenced sample was peripheral blood, obtained on day 0 of MenACWY control vaccination. All receptors come from an adult in good health.

The rearrangement joins TRBV19 to TRBJ2-2; D is undetermined. Germline V gives CDR1 LNHDA, CDR2 SQIVND (reference sequence). V was pared by 3 bases and J by 5 bases, with 4 bases between. CDR3 length: 12 amino acids. The CDR3 bases are TGTGCCAGTAGTATGAATACCGGGGAGCTGTTTTTT. This sequence encodes CASSMNTGELFF.

The rearrangement links TRBV2 to TRBJ2-2; D not certain. Per the germline V gene, CDR1 is SNHLY and CDR2 is FYNNEI. This CDR3 region has 11 residues. Trimming shortened V by 8 bases and J by 9 bases, and 10 bases separated the two germline ends. The CDR3 DNA reads TGTGCCAGCCTCCGGGTTAGGGAGCTGTTTTTT. This codes for CASLRVRELFF.

The chain carries TRBV2 and TRBJ1-5; 8 positions agree with TRBD1. J gave up 2 bases and V 6 bases, and 6 bases lay outside the gene matches. The CDR3 spans 15 residues. Germline V lookup: CDR1 SNHLY, CDR2 FYNNEI. The CDR3 region is CASSLDRVGNQPQHF. The DNA for the CDR3 is TGTGCCAGCAGCTTGGACAGGGTCGGCAATCAGCCCCAGCATTTT. Based on the CDR3 plus reference TRBV2 and TRBJ1-5, the full variable domain is EPEVTQTPSHQVTQMGQEVILRCVPISNHLYFYWYRQILGQKVEFLVSFYNNEISEKSEIFDDQFSVERPDGSNFTLKIRSTKLEDSAMYFCASSLDRVGNQPQHFGDGTRLSIL.

The chain recombines TRBV18 with TRBJ2-7; unclear D gene. Germline values: CDR1 KGHSH, CDR2 LQKENI. The V and J ends lost 6 bases and 5 bases respectively, with 8 bases between them. The CDR3 runs to 11 residues. The CDR3 bases are TGTGCCAGCTCCAATCAAAACGAGCAGTACTTC. It specifies CASSNQNEQYF.

CDR3 in DNA: TGTGCCAGCAGCCCTCCTGCAGACGAGCAGTACTTC. This sequence encodes CASSPPADEQYF. This rearrangement joins TRBV12-3 or TRBV12-4 to TRBJ2-7; D is unclear. The CDR3 has 12 amino acids. Trimming took off 6 bases at V and 5 bases at J, with 11 bases between the two ends.

Only one count was recorded for this clone. V gene TRBV20-1 combines with J gene TRBJ1-2; 8 bases align to TRBD1. This CDR3 has 11 residues. The V segment lost 6 bases and the J segment 7 bases; nucleotides outside the gene matches: 4. CDR1 is DFQATT and CDR2 is SNEGSKA in the germline V gene (reference sequence). The CDR3 nucleotides are TGCAGTGCAACCACAGGGGGTGGCTACACCTTC. It encodes CSATTGGGYTF.

This chain uses TRBV28 with TRBJ1-2; no firm D call. Trimming took off 1 base at V and 4 bases at J, with 7 bases between the two ends. Germline assignment: CDR1 MDHEN and CDR2 SYDVKM. The CDR3 consists of 13 residues. The CDR3 DNA sequence: TGTGCCAGCAGTTTATCCCGCGTCTATGGCTACACCTTC. This gives the protein CASSLSRVYGYTF.

CDR3 coding DNA: TGCGCCAGCAGCTTGGGAGAGGACAGCTCTGGAAACACCATATATTTT. The encoded protein is CASSLGEDSSGNTIYF. The rearrangement joins TRBV5-1 to TRBJ1-3, with D maybe TRBD1 (6 bases). Germline V gives CDR1 SGHRS, CDR2 YFSETQ. V lost 0 bases to trimming and J lost 0 bases, with 10 bases between them. The CDR3 has 16 amino acids.

This chain links TRBV27 with TRBJ1-3, with TRBD1 as a possible D gene (5 bases). The germline gives CDR1 MNHEY, CDR2 SMNVEV (reference sequence). The V and J ends lost 4 bases and 2 bases respectively, with 12 bases between them. CDR3 length equals 15 residues. CDR3: CASSYKLGAGNTIYF. DNA of the CDR3: TGTGCCAGCAGTTACAAGCTGGGGGCTGGAAACACCATATATTTT.

The chain combines TRBV27 with TRBJ2-1; 13 bases align to TRBD2. Losses at the gene ends were 2 bases for V and 0 bases for J; bases not matched to a gene: 10. The CDR3 consists of 20 residues. Germline lookup yields CDR1 MNHEY and CDR2 SMNVEV (reference sequence). CDR3 sequence: CASSLDPGLAGPSSYNEQFF. The CDR3 DNA reads TGTGCCAGCAGTTTAGACCCGGGACTAGCGGGGCCTAGCTCCTACAATGAGCAGTTCTTC.

J is TRBJ1-6 and V is TRBV3-1 (or the pseudogene TRBV3-2); unclear D gene. Between the trimmed V and J ends, which lost 4 bases and 5 bases, there was a span of 12 bases. Germline V lookup: CDR1 LGHDT, CDR2 YNNKEL (reference sequence). The CDR3 runs 15 residues. CDR3 bases: TGTGCCAGCAGCCCCTTTGGACGGAATAATTCACCCCTCCACTTT. Translating gives CASSPFGRNNSPLHF.

The CDR3 sequence: CASSQDRAGSSYNEQFF. DNA for the CDR3: TGTGCCAGCAGCCAAGATCGGGCCGGAAGCTCCTACAATGAGCAGTTCTTC. The chain combines TRBV4-2 with TRBJ2-1, with D unresolved. Between the trimmed V and J ends, which lost 0 bases and 0 bases, there was a span of 12 bases. In germline, CDR1 is LGHNA, CDR2 YNFKEQ. This CDR3 is built from 17 residues.

The chain has TRBV12-3 or TRBV12-4 and TRBJ2-7, with D uncertain. Trimming stripped 5 bases from V and 3 bases from J, with 11 bases between. The CDR3 loop spans 13 amino acids. The CDR3 loop is CASSLQLFYEQYF. For the CDR3, the DNA is TGTGCCAGCAGTCTACAACTGTTCTACGAGCAGTACTTC.

V is TRBV5-5 and J is TRBJ2-7; weak D call: TRBD1 (6 bases). The germline CDR1 and CDR2 sequences are SGHKS and YYEKEE (reference sequence). Deletions cut 0 bases from V and 2 bases from J, with 18 bases between. This CDR3 spans 17 amino acids. The CDR3 loop reads CASSLEFLGQRTYEQYF. CDR3 DNA: TGTGCCAGCAGCTTGGAATTTCTGGGACAAAGGACCTACGAGCAGTACTTC.

This rearrangement joins TRBV28 to TRBJ1-4; TRBD1 aligns across 9 bases. V gave up 2 bases and J gave up 3 bases; unmatched junction bases: 4. The CDR3 consists of 16 residues. Germline-derived CDR1 and CDR2 are MDHEN and SYDVKM. CDR3 nucleotides: TGTGCCAGCAGTTTAGACAGGGGGAGTGCTAATGAAAAACTGTTTTTT. Protein: CASSLDRGSANEKLFF.

The V call is TRBV12-5, the J call TRBJ2-2; tentative D call: TRBD1 (5 bases). Germline CDR1 LGHNT, CDR2 FRNRAP. Trimming took off 6 bases at V and 1 base at J, with 12 bases between the two ends. This CDR3 region has 15 residues. CDR3 nucleotides: TGTGCTAGTGGCCCCCTTACAGGGAACACCGGGGAGCTGTTTTTT. Its translation is CASGPLTGNTGELFF.

The chain is built from TRBV24-1 and TRBJ1-1; D is possibly TRBD1 (6 bases). The CDR3 length is 18 residues. V was shortened by 5 bases and J by 1 base, with 22 bases between the two germline ends. Germline V gives CDR1 KGHDR, CDR2 SFDVKD. The CDR3 sequence: CATSGPRGGVSPNTEAFF. Here the CDR3 DNA reads TGTGCCACCAGTGGGCCACGGGGGGGCGTAAGTCCGAACACTGAAGCTTTCTTT.

The CDR3 loop is CASRRGQGNYEQYF. The CDR3 DNA reads as TGTGCCAGCAGACGCGGACAGGGGAACTACGAGCAGTACTTC. V usage is TRBV27 and J usage is TRBJ2-7, with TRBD1 identical over 9 bases. The CDR3 totals 14 residues. V dropped 6 bases and J dropped 3; count of bases not matched to a gene: 6. The germline V gene has CDR1 MNHEY and CDR2 SMNVEV (reference sequence).

The rearrangement joins TRBV10-3 to TRBJ2-1; 9 bases fit TRBD2. J gave up 4 bases and V 8 bases, and 6 bases lay outside the gene matches. The CDR3 sequence is 14 residues long. Looked up from germline, CDR1 is ENHRY and CDR2 is SYGVKD. CDR3 sequence (DNA): TGTGCCATCGATACTAGCGGGTCGTACAATGAGCAGTTCTTC. Translated, it gives CAIDTSGSYNEQFF.

The rearrangement uses TRBV18 and TRBJ1-5, with 9 bases aligning to TRBD1. Germline CDR1 reads KGHSH; CDR2 reads LQKENI. Trimming removed 5 bases from V and 3 bases from J; junction bases left unmatched: 5. This CDR3 is 15 amino acids long. In DNA form, the CDR3 reads TGTGCCAGCTCAAAGGGACAGGGCTCCAATCAGCCCCAGCATTTT. Amino acid sequence: CASSKGQGSNQPQHF.

V is TRBV6-5 and J is TRBJ1-4; D is ambiguous. CDR1 and CDR2 (germline): MNHEY, SVGAGI. V was trimmed by 6 bases and J by 8 bases, leaving 16 bases between them. CDR3 length equals 14 residues. DNA for the CDR3: TGTGCCAGCAGGCCCAGAAACCTGAGCGAAAAACTGTTTTTT. Residues: CASRPRNLSEKLFF.

The CDR3 sequence: CASSSSIREQYF. CDR3 DNA sequence: TGTGCCAGCAGTTCCTCTATTAGAGAGCAGTACTTC. The chain employs TRBV2 and TRBJ2-7, with D hard to call. The CDR3 consists of 12 residues. Deletions cut 5 bases from V and 7 bases from J, with 12 bases between. Germline values: CDR1 SNHLY, CDR2 FYNNEI.

V is TRBV2 and J is TRBJ1-5, with a weak D call TRBD1 (5 bases). CDR3 size: 15 residues. The ends were cut back, 5 bases at V and 1 base at J, with 12 bases in the middle. The V gene's germline CDR1 is SNHLY and CDR2 FYNNEI. Here the CDR3 DNA reads TGTGCCAGCAGTACAGGCCGCGGGAGCAATCAGCCCCAGCATTTT. Encoded protein: CASSTGRGSNQPQHF.

CDR3 in DNA: TGTGCCAGCAGCGTACAACCCACTAGCACAGATACGCAGTATTTT. Its translation is CASSVQPTSTDTQYF. This sequence joins TRBV5-5 and TRBJ2-3; no clear D. The CDR3 spans 15 residues. From germline, CDR1 is SGHKS and CDR2 YYEKEE (reference sequence). V shed 4 bases and J shed 0 bases, with 12 bases lying between them.

This clone has only one observation. The gene calls are TRBV30 and TRBJ1-5, with D perhaps matching TRBD1 (6 bases). There are 13 residues in the CDR3. V was trimmed by 0 bases and J by 7 bases, leaving 10 bases between them. The V gene's germline CDR1 is GTSNPN and CDR2 SVGIG (reference sequence). The CDR3 region has the DNA TGTGCCTGGAGTGTCAGGGGAGAACAGCCCCAGCATTTT. Its protein is CAWSVRGEQPQHF.

J is TRBJ2-7 and V is TRBV27, with TRBD1 identical over 9 bases. CDR3 size: 16 residues. The V and J ends lost 0 bases and 2 bases, in that order; junction bases with no gene match: 5. Per germline, CDR1 MNHEY and CDR2 SMNVEV (reference sequence). CDR3 residues: CASSLSFGTGPYEQYF. CDR3 DNA: TGTGCCAGCAGTTTATCATTTGGGACAGGGCCCTACGAGCAGTACTTC.

The chain has TRBV4-1 and TRBJ2-7; 9 nucleotides agree with TRBD1. The germline gives CDR1 MGHRA, CDR2 YSYEKL. CDR3 length: 16 amino acids. V was clipped by 3 bases and J by 11 bases; unmatched bases: 17. This CDR3 reads CASSHSPGQGVLRKYF. CDR3 nucleotides: TGCGCCAGCAGCCACTCCCCGGGACAGGGAGTCCTTAGGAAGTACTTC.